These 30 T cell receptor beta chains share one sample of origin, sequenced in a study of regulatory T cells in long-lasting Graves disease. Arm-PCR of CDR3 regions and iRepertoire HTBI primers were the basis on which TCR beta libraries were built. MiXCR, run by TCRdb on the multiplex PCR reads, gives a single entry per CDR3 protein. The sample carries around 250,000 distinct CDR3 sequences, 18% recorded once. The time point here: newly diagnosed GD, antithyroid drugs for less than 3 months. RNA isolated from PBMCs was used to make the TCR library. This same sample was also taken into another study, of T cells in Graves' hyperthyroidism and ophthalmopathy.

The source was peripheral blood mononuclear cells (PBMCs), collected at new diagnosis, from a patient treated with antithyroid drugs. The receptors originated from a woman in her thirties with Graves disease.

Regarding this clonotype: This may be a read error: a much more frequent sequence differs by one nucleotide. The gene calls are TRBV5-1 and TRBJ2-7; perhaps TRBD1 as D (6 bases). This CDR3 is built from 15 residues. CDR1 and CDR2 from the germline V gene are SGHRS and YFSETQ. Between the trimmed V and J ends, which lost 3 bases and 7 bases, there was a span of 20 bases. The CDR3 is CASSSSWDIIGEQYF. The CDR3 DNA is TGCGCCAGCAGCTCCTCCTGGGACATTATAGGGGAGCAGTACTTC.

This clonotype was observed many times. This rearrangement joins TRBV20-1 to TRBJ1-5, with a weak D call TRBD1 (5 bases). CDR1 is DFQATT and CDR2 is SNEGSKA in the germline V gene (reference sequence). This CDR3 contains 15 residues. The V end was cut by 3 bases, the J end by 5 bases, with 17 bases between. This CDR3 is CSASETGGPHQPQHF. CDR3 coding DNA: TGCAGTGCTAGTGAGACCGGGGGTCCCCATCAGCCCCAGCATTTT.

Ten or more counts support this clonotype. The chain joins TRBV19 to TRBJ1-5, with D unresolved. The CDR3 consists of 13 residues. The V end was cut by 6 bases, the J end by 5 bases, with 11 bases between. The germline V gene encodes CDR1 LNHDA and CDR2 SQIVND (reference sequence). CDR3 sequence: CASRSQPDQPQHF. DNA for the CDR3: TGTGCCAGTAGGTCCCAACCGGATCAGCCCCAGCATTTT.

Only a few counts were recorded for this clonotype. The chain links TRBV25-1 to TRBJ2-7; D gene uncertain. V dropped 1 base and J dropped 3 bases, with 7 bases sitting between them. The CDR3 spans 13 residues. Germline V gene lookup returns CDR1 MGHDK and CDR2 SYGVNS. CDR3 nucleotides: TGTGCCAGCAGTGAATTACCTAACTACGAGCAGTACTTC. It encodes CASSELPNYEQYF.

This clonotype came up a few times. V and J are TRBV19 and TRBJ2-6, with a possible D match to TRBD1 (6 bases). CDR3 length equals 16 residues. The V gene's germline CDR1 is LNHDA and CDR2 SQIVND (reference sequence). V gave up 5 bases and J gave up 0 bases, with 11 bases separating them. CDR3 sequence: CASSDQGSSGANVLTF. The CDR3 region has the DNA TGTGCCAGTAGTGACCAGGGGAGCTCTGGGGCCAACGTCCTGACTTTC. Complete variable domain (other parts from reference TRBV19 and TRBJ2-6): DGGITQSPKYLFRKEGQNVTLSCEQNLNHDAMYWYRQDPGQGLRLIYYSQIVNDFQKGDIAEGYSVSREKKESFPLTVTSAQKNPTAFYLCASSDQGSSGANVLTFGAGSRLTVL.

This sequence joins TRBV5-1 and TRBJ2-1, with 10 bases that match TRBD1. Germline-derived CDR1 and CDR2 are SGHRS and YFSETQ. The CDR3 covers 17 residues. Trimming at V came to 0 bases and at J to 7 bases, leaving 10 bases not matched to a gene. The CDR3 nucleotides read TGCGCCAGCAGCTTGGTGGGGACAGGGGAGATTGGGAATGAGCAGTTCTTC. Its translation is CASSLVGTGEIGNEQFF.

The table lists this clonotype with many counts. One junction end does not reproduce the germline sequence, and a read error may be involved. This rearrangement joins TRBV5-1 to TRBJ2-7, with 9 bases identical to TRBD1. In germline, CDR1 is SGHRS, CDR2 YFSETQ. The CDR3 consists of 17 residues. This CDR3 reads CASSLEGVGQGTYEQYF. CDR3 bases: TGTGCCAGCAGCTTGGAGGGGGTCGGACAGGGGACCTACGAGCAGTACTTC.

The CDR3 sequence: CASSRSTSDNEQFF. CDR3 DNA: TGTGCCAGCAGTCGTTCGACCTCAGACAATGAGCAGTTCTTC. The rearrangement joins TRBV7-2 to TRBJ2-1; D ambiguous. This CDR3 region has 14 residues. Trimming cost V 6 bases and J 5 bases, with 14 bases left between them. The germline V gene encodes CDR1 SGHTA and CDR2 FQGNSA.

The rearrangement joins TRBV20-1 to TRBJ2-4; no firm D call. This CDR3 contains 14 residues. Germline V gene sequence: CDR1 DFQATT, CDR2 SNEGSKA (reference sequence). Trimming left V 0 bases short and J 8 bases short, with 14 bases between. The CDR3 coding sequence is TGCAGTGCTAGAGATCGCCCATATCAGGACATTCAGTACTTC. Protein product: CSARDRPYQDIQYF.

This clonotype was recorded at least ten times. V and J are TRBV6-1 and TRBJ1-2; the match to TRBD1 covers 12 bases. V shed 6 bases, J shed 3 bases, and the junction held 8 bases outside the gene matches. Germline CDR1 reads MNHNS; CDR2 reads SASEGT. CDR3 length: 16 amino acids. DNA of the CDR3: TGTGCCAGCAGGCCGGGACAGGGGGCAACCCACTATGGCTACACCTTC. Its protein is CASRPGQGATHYGYTF.

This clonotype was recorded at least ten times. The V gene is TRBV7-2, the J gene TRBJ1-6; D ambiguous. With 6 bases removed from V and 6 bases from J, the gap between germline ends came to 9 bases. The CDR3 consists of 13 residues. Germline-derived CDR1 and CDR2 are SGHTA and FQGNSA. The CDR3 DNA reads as TGTGCCAGCAGGGACGGGATTAATTCACCCCTCCACTTT. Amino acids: CASRDGINSPLHF.

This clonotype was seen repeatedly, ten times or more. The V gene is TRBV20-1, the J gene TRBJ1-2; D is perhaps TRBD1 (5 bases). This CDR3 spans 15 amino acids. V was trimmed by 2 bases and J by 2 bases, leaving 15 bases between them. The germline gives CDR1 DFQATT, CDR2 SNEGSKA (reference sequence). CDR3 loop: CSARRVRSGNYGYTF. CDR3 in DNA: TGCAGTGCTAGACGGGTTAGGTCAGGGAACTATGGCTACACCTTC.

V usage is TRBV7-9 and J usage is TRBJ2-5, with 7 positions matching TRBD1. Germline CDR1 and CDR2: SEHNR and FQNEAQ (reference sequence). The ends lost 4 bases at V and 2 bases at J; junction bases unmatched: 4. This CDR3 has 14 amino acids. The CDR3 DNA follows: TGTGCCAGCAGCTCCGGACAGGCACAAGAGACCCAGTACTTC. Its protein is CASSSGQAQETQYF.

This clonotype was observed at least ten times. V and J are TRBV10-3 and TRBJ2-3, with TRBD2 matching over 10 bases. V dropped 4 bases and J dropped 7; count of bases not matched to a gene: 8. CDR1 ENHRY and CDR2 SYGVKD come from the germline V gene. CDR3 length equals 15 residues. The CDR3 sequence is CAISAQRGGMHTQYF. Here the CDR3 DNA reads TGTGCCATCAGTGCCCAGCGGGGGGGTATGCATACGCAGTATTTT.

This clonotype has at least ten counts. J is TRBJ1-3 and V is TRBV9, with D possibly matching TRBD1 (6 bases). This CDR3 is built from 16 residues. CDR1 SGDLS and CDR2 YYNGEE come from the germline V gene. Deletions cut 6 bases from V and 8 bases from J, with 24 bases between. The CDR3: CASTFRGPVGGHTIYF. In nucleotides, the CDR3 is TGTGCCAGCACGTTTAGGGGCCCAGTGGGGGGCCACACCATATATTTT.

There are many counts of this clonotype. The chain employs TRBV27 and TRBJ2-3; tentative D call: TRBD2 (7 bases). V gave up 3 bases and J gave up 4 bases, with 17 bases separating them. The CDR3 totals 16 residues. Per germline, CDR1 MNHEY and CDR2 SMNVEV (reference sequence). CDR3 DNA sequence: TGTGCCAGCAGTTTGATGGGGGGGGGCAGCGCAGATACGCAGTATTTT. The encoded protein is CASSLMGGGSADTQYF.

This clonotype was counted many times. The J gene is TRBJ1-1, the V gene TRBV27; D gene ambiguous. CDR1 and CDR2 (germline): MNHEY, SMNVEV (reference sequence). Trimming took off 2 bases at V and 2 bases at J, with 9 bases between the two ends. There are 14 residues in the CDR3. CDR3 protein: CASSLDRINTEAFF. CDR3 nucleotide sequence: TGTGCCAGCAGTTTAGATCGGATTAACACTGAAGCTTTCTTT.

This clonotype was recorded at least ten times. The CDR3: CASSLRDGYNEQFF. The CDR3 coding sequence is TGCGCCAGCAGCCTACGGGACGGATACAATGAGCAGTTCTTC. This chain links TRBV4-1 with TRBJ2-1, with D tentatively TRBD1 or TRBD2 (5 bases each). In germline, CDR1 is MGHRA, CDR2 YSYEKL. This CDR3 spans 14 amino acids. V was clipped by 4 bases and J by 4 bases, with 11 bases between them.

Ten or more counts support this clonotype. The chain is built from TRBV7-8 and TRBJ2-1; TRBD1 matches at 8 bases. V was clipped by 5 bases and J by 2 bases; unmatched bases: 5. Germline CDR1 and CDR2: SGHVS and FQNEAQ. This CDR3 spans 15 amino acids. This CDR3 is CASSHRTGPYNEQFF. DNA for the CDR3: TGTGCCAGCAGCCACCGGACAGGGCCCTACAATGAGCAGTTCTTC.

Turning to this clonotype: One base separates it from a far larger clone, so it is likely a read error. CDR3 sequence: CASSGRTEGVPYNEQYF. CDR3 coding DNA: TGTGCCAGCAGTGGGAGGACAGAGGGCGTCCCCTACAATGAGCAGTACTTC. The chain joins TRBV6-2 or TRBV6-3 to TRBJ2-5, with D tentatively TRBD1 or TRBD2 (6 bases each). Germline values: CDR1 MNHEY, CDR2 SVGEGT. This CDR3 has 17 amino acids. V lost 5 bases and J lost 11, with 30 bases in between.

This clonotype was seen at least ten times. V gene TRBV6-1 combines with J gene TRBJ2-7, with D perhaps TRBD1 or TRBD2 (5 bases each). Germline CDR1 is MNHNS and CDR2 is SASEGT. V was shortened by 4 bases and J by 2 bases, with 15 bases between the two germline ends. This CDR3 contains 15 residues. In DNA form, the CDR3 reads TGTGCCAGCAGTGCCGGGACGGAGATGACCTACGAGCAGTACTTC. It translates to CASSAGTEMTYEQYF.

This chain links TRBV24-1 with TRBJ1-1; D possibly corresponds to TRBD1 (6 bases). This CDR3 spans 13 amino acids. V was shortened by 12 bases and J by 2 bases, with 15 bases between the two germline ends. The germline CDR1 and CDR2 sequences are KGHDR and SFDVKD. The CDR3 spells CAPEGGSNTEAFF. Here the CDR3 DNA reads TGTGCCCCCGAAGGGGGGAGCAACACTGAAGCTTTCTTT.

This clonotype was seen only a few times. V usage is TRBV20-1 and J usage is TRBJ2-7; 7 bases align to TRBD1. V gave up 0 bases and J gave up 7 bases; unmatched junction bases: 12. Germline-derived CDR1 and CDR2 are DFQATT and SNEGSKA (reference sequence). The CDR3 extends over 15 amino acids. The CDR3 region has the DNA TGCAGTGCTAGAGATCCCCGAGACAGGGAGTCGGAGCAGTACTTC. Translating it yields CSARDPRDRESEQYF.

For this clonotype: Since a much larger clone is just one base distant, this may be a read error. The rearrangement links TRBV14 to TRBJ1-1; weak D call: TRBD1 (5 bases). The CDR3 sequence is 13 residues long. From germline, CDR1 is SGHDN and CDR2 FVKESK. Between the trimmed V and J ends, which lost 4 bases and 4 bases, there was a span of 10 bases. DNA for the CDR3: TGTGCCAGCAGCCCAAAAGGGGTCACTGAAGCTTTCTTT. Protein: CASSPKGVTEAFF.

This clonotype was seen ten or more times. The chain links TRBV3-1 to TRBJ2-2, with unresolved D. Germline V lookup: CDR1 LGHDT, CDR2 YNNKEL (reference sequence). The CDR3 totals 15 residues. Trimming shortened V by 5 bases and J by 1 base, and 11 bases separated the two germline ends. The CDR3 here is CASSSNLGNTGELFF. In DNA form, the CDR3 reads TGTGCCAGCAGCTCAAACCTTGGGAACACCGGGGAGCTGTTTTTT.

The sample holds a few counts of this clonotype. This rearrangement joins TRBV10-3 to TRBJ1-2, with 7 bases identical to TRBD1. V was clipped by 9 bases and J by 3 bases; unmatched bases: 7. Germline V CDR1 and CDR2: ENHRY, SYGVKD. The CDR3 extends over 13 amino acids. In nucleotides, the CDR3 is TGTGCCATAACGGGGACAGCTTACTATGGCTACACCTTC. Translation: CAITGTAYYGYTF.

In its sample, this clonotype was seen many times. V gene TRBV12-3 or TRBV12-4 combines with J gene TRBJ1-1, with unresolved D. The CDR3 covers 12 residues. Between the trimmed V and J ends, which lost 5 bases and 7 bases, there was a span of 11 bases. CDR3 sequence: CASSTRVNEAFF. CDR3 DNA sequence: TGTGCCAGCAGTACGAGAGTTAATGAAGCTTTCTTT.

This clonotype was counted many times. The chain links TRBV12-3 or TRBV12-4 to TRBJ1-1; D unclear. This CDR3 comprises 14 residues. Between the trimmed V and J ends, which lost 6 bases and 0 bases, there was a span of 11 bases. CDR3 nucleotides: TGTGCCAGCAGCTCAAGGGTCATGAACACTGAAGCTTTCTTT. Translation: CASSSRVMNTEAFF.

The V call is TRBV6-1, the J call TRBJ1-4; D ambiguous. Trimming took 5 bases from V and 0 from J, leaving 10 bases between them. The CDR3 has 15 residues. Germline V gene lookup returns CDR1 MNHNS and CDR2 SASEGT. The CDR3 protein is CASSPTLATNEKLFF. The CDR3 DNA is TGTGCCAGCAGTCCGACACTTGCAACTAATGAAAAACTGTTTTTT.

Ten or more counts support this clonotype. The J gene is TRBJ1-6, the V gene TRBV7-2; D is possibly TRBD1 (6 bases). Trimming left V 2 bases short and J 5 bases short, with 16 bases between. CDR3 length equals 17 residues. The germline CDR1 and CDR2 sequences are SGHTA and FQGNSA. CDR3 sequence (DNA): TGTGCCAGCAGCTTATGGTCTGGCAGGGGAAATAATTCACCCCTCCACTTT. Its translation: CASSLWSGRGNNSPLHF.